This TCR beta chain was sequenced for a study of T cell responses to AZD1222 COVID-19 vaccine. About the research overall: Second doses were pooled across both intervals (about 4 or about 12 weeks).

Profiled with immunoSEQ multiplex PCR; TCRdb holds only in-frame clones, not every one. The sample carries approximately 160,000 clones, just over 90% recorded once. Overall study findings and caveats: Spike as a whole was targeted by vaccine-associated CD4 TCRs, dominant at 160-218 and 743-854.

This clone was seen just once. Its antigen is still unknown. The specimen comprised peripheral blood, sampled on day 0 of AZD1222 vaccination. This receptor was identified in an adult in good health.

CDR3 in amino acids: CASSRQSGGYTF. CDR3 nucleotides: TGTGCCAGCAGTCGACAGTCGGGCGGCTACACCTTC. The genes are TRBV6-5 and TRBJ1-2; tentatively, D is TRBD1 (5 bases). The V gene's germline CDR1 is MNHEY and CDR2 SVGAGI. The ends were cut back, 5 bases at V and 8 bases at J, with 12 bases in the middle. The CDR3 is 12 amino acids.